This note documents a single T cell receptor (beta chain) sequence. Which antigen it targets is not known. No qualities accompany the bases; no much larger clone lies one base away. Each collaborating institution followed its own protocols to collect whole blood in K2EDTA tubes. For TCRbeta analysis, collaborator samples were shipped as frozen whole blood, as isolated PBMCs, or as DNA extracted from either sample type. The data derive from a study of blood T cell repertoires in COVID-19 (dated by TCRdb to the early 2020s). About the full investigation: Samples covering the acute and convalescent phases of COVID-19 were provided by collaborators in the United States, Italy and Spain. The prospective study material was composed of cDNA or gDNA derived from T cells, B-cell-depleted T cells, or PBMCs. Subjects who had been exposed to COVID-19, were actively infected with it, or had recovered from it provided the deeply sampled blood TCRbeta repertoires that made up the dataset. A freely available public database, intended as a resource for researchers studying the immune response to SARS-CoV-2, is where the repertoires were released. Samples were obtained from the ongoing ImmuneRACE study (first 160 participants) and from 1,000 to 1,500 subjects provided by 6 global collaborators. A de-identified subject ID, COVID-19 status, age in years and sex were almost always included in the sample metadata. Where available, HLA class I and class II types were obtained from metadata supplied by the sample provider rather than from assay-based typing. On the study overall, not on this receptor specifically: How much clinical and demographic metadata was included differed by source and by participant, and the metadata was provided uncurated.

The germline V gene sets CDR1 to SGHRS and CDR2 to YFSETQ. Counted from cysteine to phenylalanine, this CDR3 has 14 amino acids. The entry retains the CDR3 DNA only, 42 bases that are in frame from base 1. The junction shows trimming of 0 bases on V and 1 base on J, plus 5 bases between the germline ends. TCRbeta CDR3 regions were amplified from genomic DNA using the immunoSEQ Assay, a bias-controlled multiplex PCR. Turning to the authors' computational methods: The number of nucleated cells in each sample was estimated from the amplification of reference gene primers within the assay. Sequence reads were collapsed and filtered to measure the absolute abundance of every unique TCRbeta CDR3 rearrangement. Productive Simpson clonality was computed per sample as the square root of Simpson's diversity index over productive rearrangements. Drawn from immuneACCESS, this table holds only the in-frame rearrangements with V and J called that TCRdb kept. Clones are partly lost; checked studies trace under half to an unresolved V gene and leave the rest unexplained. That table gives V, J and clone size, and the DNA gave D and trimming. This sample lists around 140,000 clones; roughly 86% were detected once. The ten largest clones capture just under 0.95% of the sample.

The V gene is TRBV5-1 and the J gene is TRBJ1-5, with TRBD1 as a weak D call on 5 bases. The sample was peripheral blood. The receptor was isolated from a woman aged 45-65 years with acute or convalescent COVID-19. This receptor carries the CDR3 CASSLGTSNQPQHF. The nucleotide sequence reads as follows: TGCGCCAGCAGCTTGGGGACAAGCAATCAGCCCCAGCATTTT.